What follows are 26 T cell receptor beta chains derived from one specimen sequenced in a study of blood T cell repertoires in COVID-19. Profiled with immunoSEQ multiplex PCR; TCRdb holds only in-frame clones, not every one. The sample records 330,000 or so clones, more than 75% being singletons. The sample comprised PBMCs or T cells enriched from blood (not recorded which). Every receptor here comes from a man between 40 and 49 years old in a cohort exposed to, infected with or recovered from COVID-19 (not recorded which).

The rearrangement links TRBV11-2 to TRBJ2-5, with 12 bases matching TRBD2. There are 16 residues in the CDR3. Germline V gene lookup returns CDR1 SGHAT and CDR2 FQNNGV. The V and J ends lost 5 bases and 6 bases, in that order; junction bases with no gene match: 10. This CDR3 reads CASSPRTSGKQQTQYF. The CDR3 DNA reads TGTGCCAGCAGCCCCAGGACTAGCGGGAAGCAACAGACCCAGTACTTC.

The chain recombines TRBV5-4 with TRBJ2-5, with TRBD1 matching 7 bases. The J segment lost 3 bases and the V segment lost 4 bases, leaving 6 bases of the junction unmatched. Germline V gives CDR1 SGHNT, CDR2 YYREEE (reference sequence). This CDR3 contains 14 residues. This chain's CDR3 is CASSARDREETQYF. The DNA for the CDR3 is TGTGCCAGCAGCGCCCGGGACAGAGAAGAGACCCAGTACTTC.

V and J are TRBV5-8 and TRBJ1-5; 9 bases line up with TRBD1. Trimming at V came to 3 bases and at J to 11 bases, leaving 9 bases not matched to a gene. Germline V CDR1 and CDR2: SGHTS, YDEGEE. This CDR3 has 14 residues. The chain's CDR3 is CASSSYRGPSTQHF. In DNA, the CDR3 is TGTGCCAGCAGCTCTTACAGGGGGCCCAGCACCCAGCATTTT.

This rearrangement joins TRBV18 to TRBJ2-5; D might be TRBD1 (7 bases). The CDR3 covers 14 residues. The germline CDR1 and CDR2 sequences are KGHSH and LQKENI. Trimming took off 5 bases at V and 1 base at J, with 11 bases between the two ends. CDR3 sequence: CASSAGQIQETQYF. The CDR3 DNA sequence: TGTGCCAGCTCAGCGGGACAGATCCAAGAGACCCAGTACTTC.

The chain has TRBV30 and TRBJ2-2; the match to TRBD2 covers 8 bases. This CDR3 has 15 amino acids. The germline V gene has CDR1 GTSNPN and CDR2 SVGIG (reference sequence). V was pared by 2 bases and J by 5 bases, with 7 bases of the junction left unmatched. CDR3 loop: CAWSTRGGRTGELFF. CDR3 nucleotides: TGTGCCTGGAGTACAAGGGGCGGGAGGACCGGGGAGCTGTTTTTT.

This clone was observed once. The chain is built from TRBV5-1 and TRBJ2-7; 10 bases are shared with TRBD1. The CDR3 runs to 15 residues. J gave up 1 base and V 4 bases, and 5 bases lay outside the gene matches. Germline CDR1 is SGHRS and CDR2 is YFSETQ. CDR3: CASSPDRGLSYEQYF. CDR3 in DNA: TGCGCCAGCAGCCCCGACAGGGGGCTATCCTACGAGCAGTACTTC. Drawing the rest from reference TRBV5-1 and TRBJ2-7, the complete variable domain is KAGVTQTPRYLIKTRGQQVTLSCSPISGHRSVSWYQQTPGQGLQFLFEYFSETQRNKGNFPGRFSGRQFSNSRSEMNVSTLELGDSALYLCASSPDRGLSYEQYFGPGTRLTVT.

The chain links TRBV7-2 to TRBJ2-1, with 13 bases identical to TRBD2. V dropped 4 bases and J dropped 4; count of bases not matched to a gene: 1. The length of the CDR3 is 15 residues. From germline, CDR1 is SGHTA and CDR2 FQGNSA. CDR3 protein: CASSWTSGGYNEQFF. In DNA, the CDR3 is TGTGCCAGCAGCTGGACTAGCGGGGGATACAATGAGCAGTTCTTC. Based on the CDR3 plus reference TRBV7-2 and TRBJ2-1, the full variable domain is GAGVSQSPSNKVTEKGKDVELRCDPISGHTALYWYRQSLGQGLEFLIYFQGNSAPDKSGLPSDRFSAERTGGSVSTLTIQRTQQEDSAVYLCASSWTSGGYNEQFFGPGTRLTVL.

This chain links TRBV15 with TRBJ2-2, with 12 bases aligning to TRBD2. This CDR3 is 16 amino acids long. In germline, CDR1 is LNHNV, CDR2 YYDKDF (reference sequence). The V gene end was trimmed by 2 bases and the J gene end by 4 bases; junction bases not matched to a gene: 2. CDR3 protein: CATSRLAGGPTGELFF. In DNA form, the CDR3 reads TGTGCCACCAGCAGACTAGCGGGAGGGCCCACCGGGGAGCTGTTTTTT.

The J gene is TRBJ1-1, the V gene TRBV9; D is uncertain. Between the trimmed V and J ends, which lost 2 bases and 3 bases, there was a span of 11 bases. The CDR3 contains 14 residues. CDR1 is SGDLS and CDR2 is YYNGEE in the germline V gene. CDR3 region: CASSVSYGDTEAFF. As DNA, the CDR3 is TGTGCCAGCAGCGTCTCTTACGGGGACACTGAAGCTTTCTTT.

V gene TRBV19 combines with J gene TRBJ2-7; tentative D call: TRBD1 (6 bases). V dropped 3 bases and J dropped 3 bases, with 15 bases sitting between them. Germline V CDR1 and CDR2: LNHDA, SQIVND (reference sequence). This CDR3 is built from 15 residues. Here the CDR3 DNA reads TGTGCCAGTAGTATCCTACTAGGGGGACGCTACGAGCAGTACTTC. Amino acids: CASSILLGGRYEQYF.

This clone came up a few times. V usage is TRBV6-5 and J usage is TRBJ1-1, with D maybe TRBD1 (6 bases). CDR1 and CDR2 from the germline V gene are MNHEY and SVGAGI. This CDR3 spans 13 amino acids. V was trimmed by 0 bases and J by 9 bases, leaving 11 bases between them. The CDR3 sequence: CASSYSRTEQAFF. CDR3 coding DNA: TGTGCCAGCAGTTACTCGAGGACAGAACAAGCTTTCTTT.

Points on this clone: A much larger clonotype is one base distant, so this may be a read error. V gene TRBV2 combines with J gene TRBJ2-2, with 11 bases that match TRBD2. CDR1 SNHLY and CDR2 FYNNEI come from the germline V gene. The trim removed 7 bases at V and 4 bases at J, leaving 2 bases unmatched. This CDR3 contains 14 residues. CDR3 sequence (DNA): TGTGCCAGCAAACTAGCGGGAGTCACCGGGGAGCTGTTTTTT. This encodes CASKLAGVTGELFF.

The J gene is TRBJ2-7, the V gene TRBV6-1, with TRBD1 matching over 7 bases. V gave up 2 bases and J gave up 8 bases; unmatched junction bases: 9. The germline V gene encodes CDR1 MNHNS and CDR2 SASEGT. The CDR3 length is 14 residues. CDR3 nucleotides: TGTGCCAGCAGTGAAACCGGGACAGCCTTGCAGCAGTACTTC. It codes for CASSETGTALQQYF.

The V gene is TRBV3-1 (or the pseudogene TRBV3-2), the J gene TRBJ1-2; D is unclear. Germline values: CDR1 LGHDT, CDR2 YNNKEL (reference sequence). Between the trimmed V and J ends, which lost 4 bases and 7 bases, there was a span of 13 bases. This CDR3 has 13 residues. CDR3 protein: CASSRVEVPGYTF. The CDR3, as DNA: TGTGCCAGCAGCCGGGTTGAGGTCCCTGGCTACACCTTC.

V is TRBV30 and J is TRBJ2-1; 9 bases agree with TRBD2. J lost 8 bases, V lost 3 bases, and 5 bases had no gene match. Germline loops: CDR1 GTSNPN, CDR2 SVGIG (reference sequence). This CDR3 is 13 amino acids long. The CDR3 spells CAWRGAGGDEQFF. The DNA of the CDR3 is TGTGCCTGGAGAGGAGCGGGAGGCGATGAGCAGTTCTTC.

This chain connects TRBV30 to TRBJ2-2; 12 bases line up with TRBD1. The length of the CDR3 is 18 residues. The J segment lost 1 base and the V segment lost 2 bases, leaving 8 bases of the junction unmatched. Germline V lookup: CDR1 GTSNPN, CDR2 SVGIG (reference sequence). The CDR3 DNA reads as TGTGCCTGGAGTAGGGACAGGGGGCAAACCTTGAACACCGGGGAGCTGTTTTTT. Amino acids: CAWSRDRGQTLNTGELFF.

J is TRBJ2-2 and V is TRBV7-6, with TRBD1 matching 7 bases. The J segment lost 7 bases and the V segment lost 5 bases, leaving 10 bases of the junction unmatched. Germline CDR1 SGHVS, CDR2 FNYEAQ. The CDR3 runs 15 residues. Written as DNA, the CDR3 is TGTGCCAGCAGCCCGAGACAGGGAGTGATCGGGGAGCTGTTTTTT. This gives the protein CASSPRQGVIGELFF.

The V gene is TRBV19, the J gene TRBJ1-1; tentative D call: TRBD1 (5 bases). Germline CDR1 reads LNHDA; CDR2 reads SQIVND (reference sequence). This CDR3 comprises 14 residues. V gave up 9 bases and J gave up 0 bases, with 14 bases separating them. The CDR3 sequence is CARVGAGMNTEAFF. The CDR3 region has the DNA TGTGCCAGAGTTGGGGCCGGAATGAACACTGAAGCTTTCTTT.

The chain has TRBV5-1 and TRBJ2-5, with a possible D match to TRBD2 (5 bases). The germline gives CDR1 SGHRS, CDR2 YFSETQ. This CDR3 comprises 15 residues. Trimming took 4 bases from V and 2 from J, leaving 15 bases between them. This CDR3 reads CASSVSGMSQETQYF. The CDR3, as DNA: TGCGCCAGCAGCGTCAGCGGAATGTCACAAGAGACCCAGTACTTC.

V is TRBV10-3 and J is TRBJ1-3; 7 bases line up with TRBD1. V lost 6 bases to trimming and J lost 2 bases; unmatched junction nucleotides: 4. The CDR3 is made up of 14 amino acids. Per the germline V gene, CDR1 is ENHRY and CDR2 is SYGVKD. CDR3 residues: CAISIGTAGNTIYF. CDR3 nucleotide sequence: TGTGCCATCAGCATCGGGACAGCTGGAAACACCATATATTTT.

The chain combines TRBV11-2 with TRBJ2-7, with a weak D call TRBD2 (6 bases). Trimming shortened V by 5 bases and J by 2 bases, and 13 bases separated the two germline ends. CDR3 size: 14 residues. Looked up from germline, CDR1 is SGHAT and CDR2 is FQNNGV. The CDR3 sequence: CASSAGPLPYEQYF. CDR3 in DNA: TGTGCCAGCAGCGCGGGACCGCTACCCTACGAGCAGTACTTC.

The J gene is TRBJ2-1, the V gene TRBV7-2, with 12 bases aligning to TRBD2. CDR3 size: 16 residues. The trim removed 4 bases at V and 7 bases at J, leaving 8 bases unmatched. Germline V gene lookup returns CDR1 SGHTA and CDR2 FQGNSA. The CDR3 reads CASSSRLAGVRNEQFF. The DNA for the CDR3 is TGTGCCAGCAGCTCCCGACTAGCGGGAGTTCGTAATGAGCAGTTCTTC.

CDR3 protein: CASTVENRGNTDTQYF. As DNA, the CDR3 is TGTGCCAGCACGGTGGAGAACAGGGGGAACACAGATACGCAGTATTTT. This sequence joins TRBV2 and TRBJ2-3; the match to TRBD1 covers 8 bases. V lost 7 bases to trimming and J lost 2 bases; unmatched junction nucleotides: 11. Germline CDR1 and CDR2: SNHLY and FYNNEI. The CDR3 length is 16 residues.

This clone was seen a few times. The chain recombines TRBV3-1 (or the pseudogene TRBV3-2) with TRBJ1-2, with D unclear. Germline V CDR1 and CDR2: LGHDT, YNNKEL (reference sequence). Trimming removed 1 base at V and 8 bases at J, with 11 bases between. The CDR3 extends over 13 amino acids. CDR3: CASSQGTEVGYTF. CDR3 in DNA: TGTGCCAGCAGCCAAGGGACTGAGGTCGGCTACACCTTC.

V is TRBV7-3 and J is TRBJ1-1, with no clear D. CDR1 and CDR2 from the germline V gene are SGHTA and FQGTGA. V lost 0 bases, J lost 1 base, and 3 bases lay in between. This CDR3 has 13 amino acids. The CDR3 region has the DNA TGTGCCAGCAGCTTAACGCGGAACACTGAAGCTTTCTTT. As protein: CASSLTRNTEAFF.

Note on this clone: Other DNA sequences in the same sample also yield this CDR3. This CDR3 reads CAWNRASGNTIYF. The CDR3 DNA sequence: TGTGCCTGGAACAGGGCTTCTGGAAACACCATATATTTT. The J gene is TRBJ1-3, the V gene TRBV30, with D maybe TRBD1 (6 bases). Germline CDR1 is GTSNPN and CDR2 is SVGIG (reference sequence). This CDR3 contains 13 residues. Trimming took 4 bases from V and 1 from J, leaving 8 bases between them.